The 23 T cell receptor beta chains in this list originate from one sample, sequenced in a study of OX40 agonist ivuxolimab in advanced cancers. Clones were sequenced by immunoSEQ multiplex PCR, and TCRdb holds only the in-frame ones, with some missing. The sample holds roughly 35,000 clones; about four fifths are singletons and the top ten take around a fifth. The source was CD4+ or CD8+ T cells sorted from blood, collected in a trial of the OX40 agonist ivuxolimab. These receptors came from an adult with an advanced solid tumor such as melanoma, head and neck, liver or kidney cancer.

The chain is built from TRBV5-1 and TRBJ2-1; D unresolved. This CDR3 spans 15 amino acids. Germline CDR1 is SGHRS and CDR2 is YFSETQ. V lost 0 bases and J lost 4, with 11 bases in between. CDR3 loop: CASSLGSSPYNEQFF. The CDR3 nucleotides are TGCGCCAGCAGCTTGGGATCCTCTCCTTACAATGAGCAGTTCTTC. Variable domain in full (rest from reference TRBV5-1 and TRBJ2-1): KAGVTQTPRYLIKTRGQQVTLSCSPISGHRSVSWYQQTPGQGLQFLFEYFSETQRNKGNFPGRFSGRQFSNSRSEMNVSTLELGDSALYLCASSLGSSPYNEQFFGPGTRLTVL.

The chain employs TRBV2 and TRBJ2-1; D might be TRBD2 (7 bases). Trimming stripped 10 bases from V and 5 bases from J, with 18 bases between. This CDR3 is built from 14 residues. Germline V gene data show CDR1 as SNHLY and CDR2 as FYNNEI. As DNA, the CDR3 is TGTGCCACCTCTCCGAGGGGGGGGGACAATGAGCAGTTCTTC. Amino acid sequence: CATSPRGGDNEQFF.

The V gene is TRBV13, the J gene TRBJ2-7, with D perhaps TRBD1 (5 bases). The V gene lost 5 bases and the J gene lost 0 bases, with 11 bases spanning the gap. This CDR3 spans 14 amino acids. Looked up from germline, CDR1 is PRHDT and CDR2 is FYEKMQ (reference sequence). The CDR3 DNA sequence: TGTGCCAGCAGCATCCTGACAGACTCCTACGAGCAGTACTTC. Translating gives CASSILTDSYEQYF.

The chain uses TRBV7-2 and TRBJ2-5; D ambiguous. The J call is doubtful: the DNA matches TRBJ2-7 better. CDR3 length: 12 amino acids. Germline values: CDR1 SGHTA, CDR2 FQGNSA. CDR3 nucleotides: TGTGCCAGCAGCTTAGCGAGTAGCGAGCAGTACTTC. Its translation: CASSLASSEQYF.

This chain uses TRBV29-1 with TRBJ2-1, with a weak D call TRBD2 (6 bases). CDR1 SQVTM and CDR2 ANQGSEA come from the germline V gene. The CDR3 is 16 amino acids. The ends were cut back, 0 bases at V and 5 bases at J, with 17 bases in the middle. CDR3 DNA sequence: TGCAGCGTTGAAGATCGCAAGGCTCGCGGGAACAATGAGCAGTTCTTC. Its protein product is CSVEDRKARGNNEQFF.

This chain uses TRBV5-1 with TRBJ1-1; D is undetermined. Trimming stripped 0 bases from V and 6 bases from J, with 12 bases between. From germline, CDR1 is SGHRS and CDR2 YFSETQ. The CDR3 runs 14 residues. The DNA of the CDR3 is TGCGCCAGCAGCTTGGGTCCCTCAGATCCTGAAGCTTTCTTT. This sequence encodes CASSLGPSDPEAFF. Using reference TRBV5-1 and TRBJ1-1 for the parts outside the CDR3, the full variable domain is KAGVTQTPRYLIKTRGQQVTLSCSPISGHRSVSWYQQTPGQGLQFLFEYFSETQRNKGNFPGRFSGRQFSNSRSEMNVSTLELGDSALYLCASSLGPSDPEAFFGQGTRLTVV.

The chain links TRBV5-4 to TRBJ2-2, with D tentatively TRBD2 (5 bases). Trimming left V 1 base short and J 4 bases short, with 17 bases between. The germline V gene encodes CDR1 SGHNT and CDR2 YYREEE (reference sequence). The CDR3 has 17 residues. DNA for the CDR3: TGTGCCAGCAGCTTGACTTCGAGCGGTGCGGTCACCGGGGAGCTGTTTTTT. As protein: CASSLTSSGAVTGELFF.

V usage is TRBV2 and J usage is TRBJ1-5; the D gene is possibly TRBD1 (5 bases). Trimming pared 6 bases from V and 6 bases from J, leaving 18 bases between. Germline-derived CDR1 and CDR2 are SNHLY and FYNNEI. The CDR3 is 15 residues long. CDR3 loop: CASSPGLTVSQPQHF. The CDR3 DNA reads as TGTGCCAGCAGCCCAGGGCTGACTGTGAGTCAGCCCCAGCATTTT.

This chain uses TRBV4-1 with TRBJ1-3, with D possibly TRBD1 on 6 matching bases. The CDR3 has 19 residues. Germline V gives CDR1 MGHRA, CDR2 YSYEKL. The V end lost 1 base, the J end lost 4 bases, and 23 bases lay between the germline ends. The CDR3 loop is CASSQVPRKKGGKGNTIYF. In DNA form, the CDR3 reads TGCGCCAGCAGCCAAGTTCCACGGAAAAAGGGGGGGAAAGGAAACACCATATATTTT.

The chain uses TRBV6-5 and TRBJ2-5, with D possibly TRBD1 on 5 matching bases. Germline CDR1 and CDR2: MNHEY and SVGAGI. V lost 0 bases, J lost 5 bases, and 10 bases lay in between. This CDR3 contains 14 residues. The CDR3 region has the DNA TGTGCCAGCAGTTACTCGCCAGGGCAGGAGACCCAGTACTTC. Encoded protein: CASSYSPGQETQYF.

As DNA, the CDR3 is TGTGCCAGCAGCTTGGCCAAGGATGGCTACACCTTC. It specifies CASSLAKDGYTF. V is TRBV5-6 and J is TRBJ1-2; D is undetermined. The CDR3 spans 12 residues. Trimming left V 0 bases short and J 6 bases short, with 6 bases between. The germline gives CDR1 SGHDT, CDR2 YYEEEE.

The chain carries TRBV5-1 and TRBJ1-3; TRBD1 matches at 8 bases. Trimming at V came to 2 bases and at J to 2 bases, leaving 0 bases not matched to a gene. CDR1 SGHRS and CDR2 YFSETQ come from the germline V gene. This CDR3 has 14 amino acids. The CDR3 here is CASSLQGAGNTIYF. In DNA form, the CDR3 reads TGCGCCAGCAGCTTACAGGGGGCTGGAAACACCATATATTTT.

This sequence joins TRBV19 and TRBJ2-5; 7 positions match TRBD1. The DNA end lines up better with TRBJ2-7; the J call may be wrong. This CDR3 has 13 residues. Per the germline V gene, CDR1 is LNHDA and CDR2 is SQIVND (reference sequence). This CDR3 reads CASRNTGVGEQYF. As DNA, the CDR3 is TGTGCCAGTAGGAATACAGGGGTCGGCGAGCAGTACTTC.

The chain has TRBV6-1 and TRBJ2-7, with unresolved D. CDR3 length: 12 residues. The V end was cut by 2 bases, the J end by 4 bases, with 6 bases between. Germline CDR1 reads MNHNS; CDR2 reads SASEGT. DNA for the CDR3: TGTGCCAGCAGTGAAAACCCGTACGAGCAGTACTTC. It yields the protein CASSENPYEQYF.

This chain links TRBV29-1 with TRBJ1-2, with D perhaps TRBD1 (5 bases). This CDR3 comprises 18 residues. The V gene's germline CDR1 is SQVTM and CDR2 ANQGSEA. V shed 4 bases and J shed 0 bases, with 24 bases lying between them. CDR3 amino acids: CSVVELAGTKESNYGYTF. The CDR3 DNA sequence: TGCAGCGTTGTTGAACTCGCCGGGACTAAGGAGTCTAACTATGGCTACACCTTC.

This rearrangement joins TRBV5-1 to TRBJ1-2; no clear D. This CDR3 has 15 amino acids. The V end lost 0 bases, the J end lost 4 bases, and 13 bases lay between the germline ends. CDR1 is SGHRS, CDR2 YFSETQ, per germline. The DNA of the CDR3 is TGCGCCAGCAGCTTGGGGGCCAGCCGCATCTATGGCTACACCTTC. Translating it yields CASSLGASRIYGYTF.

The CDR3 bases are TGCGCCAGCAGCCGTGGGACCCAACCCGTTTGGGGAAACACCATATATTTT. This gives the protein CASSRGTQPVWGNTIYF. This chain links TRBV5-1 with TRBJ1-3, with D possibly being TRBD1 (5 bases). This CDR3 is 17 amino acids long. Germline CDR1 and CDR2: SGHRS and YFSETQ. The V end was cut by 4 bases, the J end by 4 bases, with 21 bases between.

V gene TRBV6-4 combines with J gene TRBJ2-6; D is ambiguous. CDR3 length equals 15 residues. CDR1 MRHNA and CDR2 SNTAGT come from the germline V gene. V was shortened by 0 bases and J by 4 bases, with 7 bases between the two germline ends. CDR3 bases: TGTGCCAGCAGTGACTCGACATCCGGGGCCAACGTCCTGACTTTC. It specifies CASSDSTSGANVLTF.

The V gene is TRBV7-9, the J gene TRBJ2-5; 12 bases are shared with TRBD1. CDR1 and CDR2 (germline): SEHNR, FQNEAQ (reference sequence). The CDR3 is 17 amino acids. V was pared by 4 bases and J by 7 bases, with 13 bases of the junction left unmatched. The CDR3 sequence is CASSSHRDRGLMGTQYF. The CDR3 DNA reads as TGTGCCAGCAGCTCCCACCGGGACAGGGGGCTCATGGGGACCCAGTACTTC. Based on the CDR3 plus reference TRBV7-9 and TRBJ2-5, the full variable domain is DTGVSQNPRHKITKRGQNVTFRCDPISEHNRLYWYRQTLGQGPEFLTYFQNEAQLEKSRLLSDRFSAERPKGSFSTLEIQRTEQGDSAMYLCASSSHRDRGLMGTQYFGPGTRLLVL.

V is TRBV5-1 and J is TRBJ2-5, with 8 bases aligning to TRBD2. Germline V gene sequence: CDR1 SGHRS, CDR2 YFSETQ. The J segment lost 5 bases and the V segment lost 3 bases, leaving 9 bases of the junction unmatched. This CDR3 is 15 amino acids long. CDR3 nucleotides: TGCGCCAGCAGCTCAAGCGGGAGTGATGAGGAGACCCAGTACTTC. It is translated as CASSSSGSDEETQYF. Looking up the rest from reference TRBV5-1 and TRBJ2-5 gives the full variable domain: KAGVTQTPRYLIKTRGQQVTLSCSPISGHRSVSWYQQTPGQGLQFLFEYFSETQRNKGNFPGRFSGRQFSNSRSEMNVSTLELGDSALYLCASSSSGSDEETQYFGPGTRLLVL.

The V call is TRBV30, the J call TRBJ1-1; D is perhaps TRBD1 (6 bases). Germline CDR1 reads GTSNPN; CDR2 reads SVGIG (reference sequence). The V end was cut by 2 bases, the J end by 3 bases, with 10 bases between. The CDR3 is 13 residues long. The CDR3 sequence: CAWSRGADTEAFF. For the CDR3, the DNA is TGTGCCTGGAGTAGGGGGGCGGACACTGAAGCTTTCTTT.

V usage is TRBV6-1 and J usage is TRBJ2-7, with unresolved D. Germline V gene data show CDR1 as MNHNS and CDR2 as SASEGT. V shed 7 bases and J shed 2 bases, with 9 bases lying between them. This CDR3 has 12 amino acids. CDR3 protein: CASILSPYEQYF. CDR3 DNA sequence: TGTGCCAGCATCCTCTCTCCCTACGAGCAGTACTTC.

The chain employs TRBV5-1 and TRBJ2-1; the match to TRBD1 covers 11 bases. CDR3 length: 15 amino acids. V trimming: 7 bases; J trimming: 6 bases; junction bases outside the gene matches: 9. Per germline, CDR1 SGHRS and CDR2 YFSETQ. The CDR3 DNA follows: TGCGCCAGCGGGGTGGACAGGGGGCGACCCAATGAGCAGTTCTTC. Protein product: CASGVDRGRPNEQFF.